What follows is one T cell receptor beta chain and its context. Its antigen remains unknown. The junction does not match germline at one end; this may be a read error. The entry originates in a study of cytomegalovirus exposure and HLA in healthy donors. PCR involved 60 Vbeta and 13 Jbeta primers. Data came from immunoSEQ multiplex PCR; TCRdb stores just in-frame clones and leaves some out. The table records some 150,000 clones, around 78% of them present only once. This CDR3 region has 13 residues. CDR1 and CDR2 from the germline V gene are LNHDA and SQIVND (reference sequence). Study-wide findings and caveats: Analyzed later, most CMV-associated TCR beta chains appeared HLA-restricted. A later examination showed that TCR association rates differed by HLA locus, with DRB1 most and HLA-C fewest.

The sequence was obtained from a man aged 35 to 55 in good health and CMV-seronegative. The rearrangement joins TRBV19 to TRBJ2-7; TRBD1 matches at 8 bases. Source material: PBMCs. The CDR3 sequence: CVSSPGQVYEQYF. As DNA, the CDR3 is TGTGTCAGTAGCCCGGGACAGGTCTACGAGCAGTACTTC.